Listed here are 14 T cell receptor beta chains from one sample, sequenced in a study of T-cell memory formation after mild COVID-19. TCRdb redid the calling of the 5' RACE reads with MiXCR, one entry per CDR3 protein. The data hold 580,000 or so distinct CDR3 sequences, with around 16% observed a single time. The sequencing sample was made of PBMCs or a T cell subset sorted from them (not recorded which). These receptors were taken from an adult woman who had mild COVID-19 (a few samples of this study predate the infection). Cell type and time point are not known.

The V and J genes are TRBV18 and TRBJ1-1; 9 nucleotides line up with TRBD1. CDR1 is KGHSH and CDR2 is LQKENI in the germline V gene. The CDR3 covers 16 residues. The V and J ends lost 4 bases and 5 bases, in that order; junction bases with no gene match: 11. The CDR3 nucleotides are TGTGCCAGCTCACTTCAACGGACAGGGACAGGGACTGAAGCTTTCTTT. Residues: CASSLQRTGTGTEAFF.

This clonotype has only one observation. A much larger clone is a single base away; this may be a read error. The chain has TRBV4-2 and TRBJ2-5; 11 bases line up with TRBD2. The CDR3 is 15 amino acids. Trimming removed 4 bases from V and 0 bases from J; junction bases left unmatched: 1. Per germline, CDR1 LGHNA and CDR2 YNFKEQ. CDR3 nucleotides: TGTGCCAGCAGCCTACTAGCGGGAGACCAAGAGACCCAGTACTTC. Protein sequence: CASSLLAGDQETQYF.

This clonotype was detected only a few times. The chain links TRBV7-2 to TRBJ2-2; 8 bases are a match to TRBD2. CDR1 and CDR2 from the germline V gene are SGHTA and FQGNSA. Trimming cost V 6 bases and J 2 bases; bases outside gene matches: 17. CDR3 length equals 19 residues. CDR3 loop: CASSTPGTRGGHNTGELFF. CDR3 coding DNA: TGTGCCAGCAGTACACCTGGGACTAGGGGTGGGCATAACACCGGGGAGCTGTTTTTT.

The rearrangement joins TRBV7-9 to TRBJ2-2, with D possibly TRBD2 on 5 matching bases. Germline assignment: CDR1 SEHNR and CDR2 FQNEAQ (reference sequence). V was clipped by 6 bases and J by 2 bases, with 13 bases between them. The CDR3 runs to 15 residues. CDR3 nucleotide sequence: TGTGCCAGCAGACGGACTCCCGCCAACACCGGGGAGCTGTTTTTT. It translates to CASRRTPANTGELFF. Complete variable domain (other parts from reference TRBV7-9 and TRBJ2-2): DTGVSQNPRHKITKRGQNVTFRCDPISEHNRLYWYRQTLGQGPEFLTYFQNEAQLEKSRLLSDRFSAERPKGSFSTLEIQRTEQGDSAMYLCASRRTPANTGELFFGEGSRLTVL.

This chain uses TRBV2 with TRBJ2-7, with a possible D match to TRBD2 (5 bases). The CDR3 is made up of 16 amino acids. Germline CDR1 and CDR2: SNHLY and FYNNEI. The ends were cut back, 0 bases at V and 3 bases at J, with 15 bases in the middle. The chain's CDR3 is CASSEAKLGGVYEQYF. As DNA, the CDR3 is TGTGCCAGCAGTGAAGCTAAACTAGGTGGGGTCTACGAGCAGTACTTC.

Points on this clonotype: With a much larger clone just one base away, this may be a read error. The rearrangement uses TRBV7-9 and TRBJ1-5; 7 bases are shared with TRBD1. Germline loops: CDR1 SEHNR, CDR2 FQNEAQ (reference sequence). This CDR3 has 15 amino acids. The DNA of the CDR3 is TGTGCCAGCAGCTCCCAGGGGGTAGGAAGTCAGACCCAGCATTTT. Translated: CASSSQGVGSQTQHF.

This chain links TRBV5-5 with TRBJ2-1; TRBD2 aligns across 13 bases. The CDR3 is made up of 15 amino acids. Germline trimming cut 4 bases from V and 6 bases from J; bases unmatched to any gene: 4. CDR1 and CDR2 from the germline V gene are SGHKS and YYEKEE (reference sequence). For the CDR3, the DNA is TGTGCCAGCAGCGCCCGACTAGCGGGGGGCAATGAGCAGTTCTTC. Translation: CASSARLAGGNEQFF.

There are a few counts of this clonotype. This chain uses TRBV28 with TRBJ2-7; the match to TRBD1 covers 8 bases. The CDR3 spans 17 residues. V lost 6 bases to trimming and J lost 6 bases; unmatched junction nucleotides: 19. Germline V gene sequence: CDR1 MDHEN, CDR2 SYDVKM. The CDR3 region has the DNA TGTGCCAGCAGCCCTATTACCTGGACAGGGAAAGATGGCGAGCAGTACTTC. The encoded protein is CASSPITWTGKDGEQYF.

This clonotype was seen more than once but under ten times. The chain employs TRBV20-1 and TRBJ1-2; D possibly corresponds to TRBD1 (6 bases). The CDR3 spans 13 residues. V lost 2 bases, J lost 2 bases, and 9 bases lay in between. Germline CDR1 DFQATT, CDR2 SNEGSKA (reference sequence). CDR3 nucleotide sequence: TGCAGTGCTAGAACAGGGAGCAACTATGGCTACACCTTC. Its protein is CSARTGSNYGYTF.

This clonotype occurred many times. V is TRBV29-1 and J is TRBJ1-1; D remains ambiguous. This CDR3 region has 14 residues. Germline V gene sequence: CDR1 SQVTM, CDR2 ANQGSEA. Trimming removed 7 bases from V and 4 bases from J, with 19 bases in between. The CDR3, as DNA: TGCAGCGCTATTTGGACCCCCCGGGGCACTGAAGCTTTCTTT. This encodes CSAIWTPRGTEAFF.

The table lists this clonotype with a few counts. The gene calls are TRBV7-9 and TRBJ2-2, with 8 bases identical to TRBD1. Trimming cost V 5 bases and J 5 bases; bases outside gene matches: 10. Germline V gene sequence: CDR1 SEHNR, CDR2 FQNEAQ (reference sequence). The CDR3 is made up of 16 amino acids. The CDR3 loop reads CASSPIVTGVTGELFF. The CDR3 bases are TGTGCCAGCAGCCCAATTGTGACAGGGGTTACCGGGGAGCTGTTTTTT. Full variable domain (rest looked up from reference TRBV7-9 and TRBJ2-2): DTGVSQNPRHKITKRGQNVTFRCDPISEHNRLYWYRQTLGQGPEFLTYFQNEAQLEKSRLLSDRFSAERPKGSFSTLEIQRTEQGDSAMYLCASSPIVTGVTGELFFGEGSRLTVL.

The chain carries TRBV15 and TRBJ1-5; D possibly corresponds to TRBD1 (5 bases). Germline V CDR1 and CDR2: LNHNV, YYDKDF (reference sequence). This CDR3 region has 16 residues. V was clipped by 3 bases and J by 0 bases, with 12 bases between them. CDR3 DNA: TGTGCCACCAGCAGTCGGGGACCTGATAGCAATCAGCCCCAGCATTTT. Translating it yields CATSSRGPDSNQPQHF.

The chain uses TRBV15 and TRBJ1-2; D call uncertain. V lost 5 bases and J 5 bases, leaving 12 bases between the germline ends. Germline CDR1 and CDR2: LNHNV and YYDKDF (reference sequence). This CDR3 region has 13 residues. CDR3 nucleotide sequence: TGTGCCACCAGCCGGGCGAGGGATTATGGCTACACCTTC. Its protein product is CATSRARDYGYTF.

The chain employs TRBV7-9 and TRBJ1-6; 9 bases line up with TRBD1. CDR1 is SEHNR and CDR2 is FQNEAQ in the germline V gene (reference sequence). After removal of 3 bases from V and 6 bases from J, the junction contained 3 bases not matched to a gene. The CDR3 is 15 amino acids. CDR3 DNA sequence: TGTGCCAGCAGCTTCGGACAGGGGAGTAATTCACCCCTCCACTTT. Residues: CASSFGQGSNSPLHF.